This T cell receptor beta chain was captured by sequencing in a study of somatic mutations in cytotoxic T cells in rheumatoid arthritis (dated by TCRdb to 2017 to 2019). A note on the overall study: Right after diagnosis and prior to the start of any treatment, more than 25 ml EDTA of peripheral blood was drawn from patients. Some V beta antibody-stained T-cell populations were flow-sorted on a FACSAria II or Sony SH800 at nearly 100% purity, and sorted V beta1+ cells also underwent TCRB sequencing. Whether expanded CD8+ T-cell clones in untreated, newly diagnosed rheumatoid arthritis carry somatic mutations was the study question, and clonality was characterized with TCRB deep sequencing. TCRB deep sequencing was performed for 55 to 65 rheumatoid arthritis patients and roughly 20 healthy controls. Patient and control groups had essentially identical median ages.

The immunoSEQ assay was applied to genomic DNA for TCRB CDR3 sequencing. As for how the authors treated the data: Patient CD8+ clones larger than 1% were compared against published virus-specific TCRB sequences, and only a few matched. Nothing other than productive TCRB rearrangements was included in the analyses. Clonality was expressed as a Shannon entropy-based productive clonality index, with each clone defined by a unique TCRB CDR3 sequence. Repertoire overlap for a pair of samples was computed from each clone's template counts relative to total templates per sample. Flow cytometry-measured V-gene usage correlated with V-gene usage from TCRB sequencing, with a Spearman r of 0.61. In TCRdb, the immuneACCESS table is reduced to in-frame sequences with V and J assigned. These tables do not hold every clone; where another copy was compared, an unresolved V gene accounts for under half, and the others remain unexplained. From that table come the V and J calls and clone size; the DNA was used to work out D and trimming. The sample has 7,000 or so clones on record, roughly 82% of them singletons. The top ten constitute approximately 15% of the sample.

This clone showed up just a few times. The antigen it binds to is not known. The record has no base qualities; no much larger clone is one base away. The study at large found these results: Viral specificity could not be ruled out by absence from virus-specific databases, and the antigen targets of the expanded CD8+ clones remained unknown. CD8+ T-cell clonality in rheumatoid arthritis patients was not significantly different from that in age-matched healthy controls. In patients, CD8+ clonality rose with age (Spearman r=0.49), which was not the case in healthy controls. The largest CD8+ clone made up more than 20% of CD8+ cells in about an eighth of the roughly 60 patients, and blood and synovial fluid shared several identical CD8+ TCRB sequences.

On an AutoMACS, CD4+ and CD8+ cells were isolated via positive magnetic bead selection, and their purity was verified by flow cytometry. After a first flow cytometry screen using a TCR V beta antibody panel, clonal expansions were characterized through TCRB deep sequencing of sorted CD8+ fractions. Peripheral blood mononuclear cells were isolated by Ficoll-Paque PLUS density gradient separation. Using Nucleospin Tissue or Tissue XS kits, DNA was extracted from CD4-enriched, CD8-enriched or PBMC samples, with quantification by a Qubit 2.0 fluorometer. The clonotype was recovered from an adult with rheumatoid arthritis. Sequencing was carried out using CD8+ T cells sorted from blood.

The DNA reads as follows: TGTGCCAGCAGTCCCAGGGGGAGGGCCAGCGGGTCACCCCTCCACTTT. The translation is CASSPRGRASGSPLHF. Recombination joined TRBV2 with TRBJ1-6; 7 nucleotides in the junction match TRBD1. Here V drops 5 bases and J drops 10 bases, and the junction holds 14 bases not matched to any gene. CDR1 SNHLY and CDR2 FYNNEI were looked up in the germline V gene. Reading from cysteine to phenylalanine, the CDR3 counts 16 amino acids. Of the read, only the CDR3 DNA is kept; its 48 bases are in frame from base 1.